Listed below are T cell receptor beta chains from one sample, sequenced in a study of T-cell memory formation after mild COVID-19. Using its own MiXCR run on the 5' RACE reads, TCRdb lists one record per CDR3 protein. The sample holds roughly 120,000 distinct CDR3 sequences, about 16% seen once. Sample: PBMCs or a T cell subset sorted from them (not recorded which). The origin of the receptors is an adult woman who had mild COVID-19 (a few samples of this study predate the infection). Cell type and time point are not known. Each CDR3 is given with its conserved first and last residue.

cdr3_length | v_call | cdr3_aa
9 | TRBV29-1 | CSVDYGYTF
15 | TRBV29-1 | CSVGFFRGQGSGYTF
14 | TRBV12-3/TRBV12-4 | CASGGTANTGELFF
14 | TRBV5-1 | CASSFGTGSYEQYF
14 | TRBV5-5 | CASSWTGNTGELFF
18 | TRBV7-9 | CASSPPGTSRHPSYEQYF
18 | TRBV20-1 | CSARNPPAAGGNQETQYF
15 | TRBV4-1 | CASSQGRGGPYEQYF
13 | TRBV10-3 | CAVKGQGQETQYF
15 | TRBV25-1 | CASSEWEGLIGGYTF
13 | TRBV7-9 | CASRSGRATEAFF
21 | TRBV28 | CASSSGPRLIGRAYETDTQYF
14 | TRBV4-1 | CASSDRVARYGYTF
15 | TRBV18 | CASSPDFLSTDTQYF
14 | TRBV7-6 | CASSLRQGGVEAFF
12 | TRBV6-5 | CASSYSSYEQYF
16 | TRBV18 | CASSPGWSGRADTQYF
13 | TRBV20-1 | CSASLGHSETQYF
15 | TRBV7-2 | CASSLALLAGYEQYF
14 | TRBV10-3 | CAIRAGPRDHEQYF
12 | TRBV24-1 | CATQTEGQGQFF
12 | TRBV12-3/TRBV12-4 | CASSSFKETQYF
15 | TRBV12-3/TRBV12-4 | CASSIAGGPGNEQFF
16 | TRBV7-2 | CASSLRSGGNTDTQYF
13 | TRBV3-1 | CASSYQGSHEQYF
16 | TRBV4-1 | CASSHVGGFSSYEQYF
15 | TRBV5-1 | CASSRLEGPGDEQYF
14 | TRBV2 | CASGRQGGDQPQHF
13 | TRBV29-1 | CSVARQANQPQHF
16 | TRBV19 | CASRETLSSYNSPLHF
16 | TRBV18 | CASSPLLTSGEETQYF
14 | TRBV20-1 | CSATRRESTDTQYF
15 | TRBV5-6 | CASSPRGQGGTEAFF
15 | TRBV12-3/TRBV12-4 | CASSLGWISTGELFF
12 | TRBV20-1 | CSARERDAEAFF
15 | TRBV15 | CATSRDPGPQETQYF
10 | TRBV25-1 | CASSDFLTGW
15 | TRBV7-9 | CASSSLGLRQETQYF
16 | TRBV7-9 | CASSLVGLARDYEQYF
11 | TRBV7-2 | CASSLVETQYF
15 | TRBV5-6 | CASSLVSLLNTEAFF
14 | TRBV6-6 | CASRDRGGGYEQYF
13 | TRBV10-3 | CAISEERSYEQYF
15 | TRBV12-3/TRBV12-4 | CATRLRLAGVGEQFF
14 | TRBV6-5 | CASSYAVAGDGYTF
16 | TRBV5-1 | CASSPTSGGAYNEQFF
13 | TRBV10-3 | CAISEHTGTPLHF
16 | TRBV9 | CASSPGPFRSGETQYF
12 | TRBV7-9 | CASSLDDGPQHF
13 | TRBV25-1 | CAIGGRTGNEQFF